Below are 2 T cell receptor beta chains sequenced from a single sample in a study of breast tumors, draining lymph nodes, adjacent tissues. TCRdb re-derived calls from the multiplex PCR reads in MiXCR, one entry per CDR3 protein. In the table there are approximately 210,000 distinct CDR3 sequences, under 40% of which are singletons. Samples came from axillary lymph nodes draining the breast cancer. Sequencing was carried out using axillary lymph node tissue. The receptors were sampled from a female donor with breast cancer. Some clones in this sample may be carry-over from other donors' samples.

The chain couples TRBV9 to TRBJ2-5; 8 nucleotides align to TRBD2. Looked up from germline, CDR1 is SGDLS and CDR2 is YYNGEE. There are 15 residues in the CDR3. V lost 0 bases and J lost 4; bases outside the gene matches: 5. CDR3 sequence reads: CASSVGAGGGETQYF. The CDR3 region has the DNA TGTGCCAGCAGCGTAGGGGCGGGAGGTGGAGAGACCCAGTACTTC.

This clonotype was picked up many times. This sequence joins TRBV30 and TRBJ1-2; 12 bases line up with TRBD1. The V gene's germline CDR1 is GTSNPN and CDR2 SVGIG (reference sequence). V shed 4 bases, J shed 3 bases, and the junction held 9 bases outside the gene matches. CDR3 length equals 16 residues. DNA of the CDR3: TGTGCCTGGATCCCGGGACAGGGGGCGAGGCACTATGGCTACACCTTC. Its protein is CAWIPGQGARHYGYTF.